The source of this TCR beta chain is a study of T cell changes during pregnancy in multiple sclerosis. CDR1 and CDR2 from the germline V gene are MNHNY and SVGAGI (reference sequence). This CDR3 region has 14 residues. Deletions cut 2 bases from V and 1 base from J, with 8 bases between. Libraries were prepared by immunoSEQ multiplex PCR; TCRdb keeps only in-frame clonotypes and omits some of them. Of fewer than 60,000 clones in the sample, about 91% were seen once. This clonotype originated in a female donor with multiple sclerosis, enrolled in a pregnancy study. V gene TRBV6-6 combines with J gene TRBJ1-1; maybe TRBD1 (6 bases). The material sequenced was CD8+ T cells from peripheral blood mononuclear cells, taken after pregnancy. CDR3 DNA: TGTGCCAGCAGTTACCCGACAGGGAACACTGAAGCTTTCTTT. Its protein is CASSYPTGNTEAFF.